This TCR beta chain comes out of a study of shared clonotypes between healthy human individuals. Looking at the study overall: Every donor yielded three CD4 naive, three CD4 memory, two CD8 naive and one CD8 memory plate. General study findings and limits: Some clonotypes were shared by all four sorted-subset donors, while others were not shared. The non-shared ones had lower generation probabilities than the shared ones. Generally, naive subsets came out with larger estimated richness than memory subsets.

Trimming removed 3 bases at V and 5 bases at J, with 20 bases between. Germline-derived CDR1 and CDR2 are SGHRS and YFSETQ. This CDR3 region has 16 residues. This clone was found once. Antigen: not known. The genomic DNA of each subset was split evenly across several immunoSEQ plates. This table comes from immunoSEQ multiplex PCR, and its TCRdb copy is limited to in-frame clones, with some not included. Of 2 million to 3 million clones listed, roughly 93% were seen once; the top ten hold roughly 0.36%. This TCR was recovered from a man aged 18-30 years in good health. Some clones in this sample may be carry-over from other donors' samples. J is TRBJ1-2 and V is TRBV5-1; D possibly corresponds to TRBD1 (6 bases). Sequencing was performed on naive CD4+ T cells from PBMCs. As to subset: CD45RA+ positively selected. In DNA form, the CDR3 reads TGCGCCAGCAGCTCGGACCCGGGGGCTGGCGGGTATGGCTACACCTTC. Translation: CASSSDPGAGGYGYTF.